This TCR beta chain originates from a study of T cells in tumors and immune-related adverse events. This CDR3 has 15 amino acids. Germline CDR1 and CDR2: SGHRS and YFSETQ. Trimming cost V 0 bases and J 4 bases, with 13 bases left between them. This clone was detected only once. Assay used: immunoSEQ multiplex PCR; TCRdb lists only in-frame clones, some missing. The sample carries about 22,000 clones, 75% to 95% recorded once. Sequencing used lymph node tissue, obtained from a patient treated with anti-PD-1 therapy. The receptor's source is a female donor with metastatic renal cell carcinoma. The genes are TRBV5-1 and TRBJ1-2; no definite D call. CDR3 sequence: CASSLALDLGYGYTF. CDR3 in DNA: TGCGCCAGCAGCTTGGCCCTCGACCTGGGCTATGGCTACACCTTC.